These T cell receptor beta chains were read from a single sample in a study of T cells in Graves' hyperthyroidism and ophthalmopathy. TCRdb reprocessed the multiplex PCR reads via MiXCR and lists one record per CDR3 protein. The data hold more than 300,000 distinct CDR3 sequences, with 15% to 20% observed a single time. The sample consisted of blood. Source of these receptors: a man aged 18-30 years with Graves' ophthalmopathy. The CDR3 runs from the conserved cysteine through the conserved F or W. Each record gives: V gene, J gene, D gene, clone size, CDR3 protein, CDR3 DNA. The D gene is left open where the match is weak. Not all rows give a size; the values are once, few, many and, for expanded clones, a class.

v_call: TRBV20-1
j_call: TRBJ2-1
d_call: -
clone_size: many
cdr3_aa: CSADEDWSSYNEQFF
cdr3_nt: TGCAGTGCCGACGAAGACTGGAGCTCCTACAATGAGCAGTTCTTC

v_call: TRBV20-1
j_call: TRBJ2-5
d_call: TRBD1
clone_size: few
cdr3_aa: CSARLDREETQYF
cdr3_nt: TGCAGTGCTAGACTGGACAGGGAAGAGACCCAGTACTTC

v_call: TRBV7-9
j_call: TRBJ2-5
d_call: -
clone_size: many
cdr3_aa: CASSRGFGPQETQYF
cdr3_nt: TGTGCCAGCAGCCGAGGGTTTGGGCCACAAGAGACCCAGTACTTC

v_call: TRBV12-3/TRBV12-4
j_call: TRBJ2-1
d_call: TRBD1
clone_size: many
cdr3_aa: CASSLTGVFNEQFF
cdr3_nt: TGTGCCAGCAGTCTGACAGGGGTATTCAATGAGCAGTTCTTC

v_call: TRBV3-1
j_call: TRBJ2-1
d_call: TRBD2
clone_size: many
cdr3_aa: CASSPSLGSGGQEQFF
cdr3_nt: TGTGCCAGCAGCCCTTCTCTGGGTAGCGGGGGGCAGGAGCAGTTCTTC

v_call: TRBV18
j_call: TRBJ2-7
d_call: -
clone_size: many
cdr3_aa: CASSLEYEQYF
cdr3_nt: TGTGCCAGCTCACTCGAGTACGAGCAGTACTTC

v_call: TRBV3-1
j_call: TRBJ2-4
d_call: -
clone_size: many
cdr3_aa: CASSQDEGEAYIQYF
cdr3_nt: TGTGCCAGCAGCCAAGATGAGGGGGAGGCGTACATTCAGTACTTC

v_call: TRBV7-8
j_call: TRBJ2-7
d_call: TRBD1
clone_size: few
cdr3_aa: CASSSGRDRAEQYF
cdr3_nt: TGTGCCAGCAGCTCAGGCCGGGACAGGGCCGAGCAGTACTTC

v_call: TRBV13
j_call: TRBJ2-7
d_call: -
clone_size: many
cdr3_aa: CASSRSLDEQYF
cdr3_nt: TGTGCCAGCAGCCGATCATTGGACGAGCAGTACTTC

v_call: TRBV7-9
j_call: TRBJ2-7
d_call: TRBD1
clone_size: many
cdr3_aa: CASSFSGTGNYEQYF
cdr3_nt: TGTGCCAGCAGCTTTTCCGGGACAGGGAACTACGAGCAGTACTTC

v_call: TRBV12-3/TRBV12-4
j_call: TRBJ2-7
d_call: TRBD2
clone_size: -
cdr3_aa: CASSFSSGPYEQYF
cdr3_nt: TGTGCCAGCAGTTTTTCTAGCGGACCCTACGAGCAGTACTTC

v_call: TRBV20-1
j_call: TRBJ2-5
d_call: -
clone_size: -
cdr3_aa: CSARQAEGAKTQYF
cdr3_nt: TGCAGTGCTAGACAAGCGGAGGGCGCAAAGACCCAGTACTTC

v_call: TRBV19
j_call: TRBJ2-2
d_call: -
clone_size: few
cdr3_aa: CASRRGVAGELFF
cdr3_nt: TGTGCCAGCCGGAGGGGGGTGGCCGGGGAGCTGTTTTTT

v_call: TRBV11-2
j_call: TRBJ2-3
d_call: -
clone_size: many
cdr3_aa: CASSFLGSDTQYF
cdr3_nt: TGTGCCAGCAGCTTTTTGGGGTCAGATACGCAGTATTTT

v_call: TRBV19
j_call: TRBJ2-3
d_call: TRBD2
clone_size: -
cdr3_aa: CASSTLRGVTDTQYF
cdr3_nt: TGTGCCAGTAGTACTCTTCGGGGGGTCACAGATACGCAGTATTTT

v_call: TRBV24-1
j_call: TRBJ2-5
d_call: -
clone_size: -
cdr3_aa: CATRDSRQETQYF
cdr3_nt: TGTGCCACCAGGGACAGTCGCCAAGAGACCCAGTACTTC

v_call: TRBV19
j_call: TRBJ1-2
d_call: -
clone_size: few
cdr3_aa: CASSILGAVSHGYTF
cdr3_nt: TGTGCCAGTAGTATATTAGGCGCGGTGTCGCATGGCTACACCTTC

v_call: TRBV20-1
j_call: TRBJ1-2
d_call: -
clone_size: many
cdr3_aa: CSATRLLVNYGYTF
cdr3_nt: TGCAGTGCTACCCGTTTGCTCGTTAACTATGGCTACACCTTC

v_call: TRBV9
j_call: TRBJ2-1
d_call: -
clone_size: -
cdr3_aa: CASTSWGGPNNEQFF
cdr3_nt: TGTGCCAGCACCAGCTGGGGGGGGCCCAACAATGAGCAGTTCTTC

v_call: TRBV19
j_call: TRBJ1-2
d_call: -
clone_size: few
cdr3_aa: CASSPAQGSGYTF
cdr3_nt: TGTGCCAGTAGCCCAGCTCAGGGATCTGGCTACACCTTC

v_call: TRBV11-2
j_call: TRBJ2-7
d_call: -
clone_size: many
cdr3_aa: CASSPLSGRSSYEQYF
cdr3_nt: TGTGCCAGCAGCCCCCTGAGTGGCAGAAGCTCCTACGAGCAGTACTTC

v_call: TRBV3-1
j_call: TRBJ2-6
d_call: -
clone_size: -
cdr3_aa: CASSHARSSLRLPGANVLTF
cdr3_nt: TGTGCCAGCAGCCATGCCCGTAGTTCCCTCCGCCTCCCCGGGGCCAACGTCCTGACTTTC

v_call: TRBV7-2
j_call: TRBJ2-1
d_call: -
clone_size: many
cdr3_aa: CASSTDSYNEQFF
cdr3_nt: TGTGCCAGCAGCACAGACAGCTACAATGAGCAGTTCTTC

v_call: TRBV5-1
j_call: TRBJ2-7
d_call: -
clone_size: many
cdr3_aa: CASSLPSSYEQYF
cdr3_nt: TGCGCCAGCAGCTTGCCCAGCTCCTACGAGCAGTACTTC

v_call: TRBV10-2
j_call: TRBJ1-1
d_call: -
clone_size: few
cdr3_aa: CASSRGHPEAFF
cdr3_nt: TGCGCCAGCAGCCGGGGCCACCCTGAAGCTTTCTTT

v_call: TRBV18
j_call: TRBJ2-5
d_call: -
clone_size: -
cdr3_aa: CASSPSQSLQETQYF
cdr3_nt: TGTGCCAGCTCACCAAGCCAAAGTCTTCAAGAGACCCAGTACTTC

v_call: TRBV7-3
j_call: TRBJ1-6
d_call: TRBD1
clone_size: many
cdr3_aa: CASSLEQGANSPLHF
cdr3_nt: TGTGCCAGCAGCTTAGAACAGGGGGCGAATTCACCCCTCCACTTT

v_call: TRBV7-9
j_call: TRBJ2-1
d_call: -
clone_size: -
cdr3_aa: CASVLGDSYNEQFF
cdr3_nt: TGTGCCAGCGTACTCGGGGATTCCTACAATGAGCAGTTCTTC

v_call: TRBV27
j_call: TRBJ2-3
d_call: TRBD1
clone_size: many
cdr3_aa: CASLGTGSVDTQYF
cdr3_nt: TGTGCCAGCCTCGGGACAGGGAGTGTGGATACGCAGTATTTT

v_call: TRBV10-2
j_call: TRBJ2-5
d_call: TRBD2
clone_size: few
cdr3_aa: CASSGASAGEETQYF
cdr3_nt: TGCGCCAGCAGTGGGGCCAGTGCGGGGGAAGAGACCCAGTACTTC

v_call: TRBV6-5
j_call: TRBJ2-3
d_call: TRBD2
clone_size: many
cdr3_aa: CASSYSGGGLSTDTQYF
cdr3_nt: TGTGCCAGCAGTTACTCTGGCGGGGGGTTGAGCACAGATACGCAGTATTTT

v_call: TRBV12-3/TRBV12-4
j_call: TRBJ1-4
d_call: TRBD1
clone_size: -
cdr3_aa: CASSFGRGRRKLFF
cdr3_nt: TGTGCCAGCAGTTTCGGAAGGGGGCGTCGGAAACTGTTTTTT

v_call: TRBV25-1
j_call: TRBJ1-1
d_call: TRBD1
clone_size: few
cdr3_aa: CASSELSGTGEAAFF
cdr3_nt: TGTGCCAGCAGTGAACTCTCTGGGACAGGGGAGGCAGCTTTCTTT

v_call: TRBV10-3
j_call: TRBJ2-3
d_call: TRBD2
clone_size: many
cdr3_aa: CAISQIRLAESTDTQYF
cdr3_nt: TGTGCCATCAGCCAAATTCGTCTAGCGGAAAGCACAGATACGCAGTATTTT

v_call: TRBV6-1
j_call: TRBJ2-3
d_call: -
clone_size: -
cdr3_aa: CAGRRTAWGADTQYF
cdr3_nt: TGTGCCGGCAGAAGGACAGCCTGGGGAGCAGATACGCAGTATTTT

v_call: TRBV5-8
j_call: TRBJ2-7
d_call: TRBD1
clone_size: many
cdr3_aa: CASSLDSIRDRSYEQYF
cdr3_nt: TGTGCCAGCAGCTTGGACTCAATTCGGGACAGGTCCTACGAGCAGTACTTC

v_call: TRBV2
j_call: TRBJ1-2
d_call: TRBD1
clone_size: many
cdr3_aa: CASSEAHRDRGFDLITF
cdr3_nt: TGTGCCAGCAGTGAAGCGCATAGGGACAGGGGGTTTGATTTGATCACCTTC

v_call: TRBV9
j_call: TRBJ2-1
d_call: -
clone_size: -
cdr3_aa: CASSVDGNEQFF
cdr3_nt: TGTGCCAGCAGCGTAGACGGCAATGAGCAGTTCTTC

v_call: TRBV2
j_call: TRBJ2-7
d_call: -
clone_size: many
cdr3_aa: CATDPTGATYEQYF
cdr3_nt: TGTGCCACGGATCCGACAGGCGCTACCTACGAGCAGTACTTC

v_call: TRBV2
j_call: TRBJ1-5
d_call: TRBD1
clone_size: few
cdr3_aa: CASRTGLGPQHF
cdr3_nt: TGTGCCAGCAGGACAGGGTTGGGGCCCCAGCATTTT

v_call: TRBV5-8
j_call: TRBJ1-4
d_call: -
clone_size: few
cdr3_aa: CASSPDSLGRKLFF
cdr3_nt: TGTGCCAGCAGCCCCGACAGCCTGGGACGAAAACTGTTTTTT

v_call: TRBV12-3/TRBV12-4
j_call: TRBJ2-3
d_call: TRBD1
clone_size: many
cdr3_aa: CASSVTGSSTDTQYF
cdr3_nt: TGTGCCAGCAGTGTGACAGGGTCCAGCACAGATACGCAGTATTTT

v_call: TRBV6-6
j_call: TRBJ2-7
d_call: -
clone_size: many
cdr3_aa: CASSYGRRSYEQYF
cdr3_nt: TGTGCCAGCAGTTATGGGAGACGGTCCTACGAGCAGTACTTC

v_call: TRBV18
j_call: TRBJ2-7
d_call: -
clone_size: many
cdr3_aa: CASSPYVSYEQYF
cdr3_nt: TGTGCCAGCTCACCTTATGTATCCTACGAGCAGTACTTC

v_call: TRBV5-1
j_call: TRBJ2-1
d_call: -
clone_size: few
cdr3_aa: CASSLGPGGYNEQFF
cdr3_nt: TGCGCCAGCAGTCTGGGACCGGGCGGCTACAATGAGCAGTTCTTC

v_call: TRBV5-6
j_call: TRBJ1-1
d_call: -
clone_size: -
cdr3_aa: CASSSRTDLLAFF
cdr3_nt: TGTGCCAGCAGCTCTCGGACAGACCTTCTGGCTTTCTTT

v_call: TRBV10-3
j_call: TRBJ1-5
d_call: -
clone_size: few
cdr3_aa: CAISELWTGTVKRYSNQPQHF
cdr3_nt: TGTGCCATCAGTGAGCTTTGGACCGGGACGGTGAAACGATATAGCAATCAGCCCCAGCATTTT

v_call: TRBV3-1
j_call: TRBJ1-1
d_call: -
clone_size: many
cdr3_aa: CASSQGSVEAFF
cdr3_nt: TGTGCCAGCAGCCAAGGGTCAGTTGAAGCTTTCTTT

v_call: TRBV6-1
j_call: TRBJ1-6
d_call: -
clone_size: -
cdr3_aa: CASSPSIRASPLHF
cdr3_nt: TGTGCCAGCAGCCCCTCGATAAGAGCTTCACCCCTCCACTTT

v_call: TRBV12-3/TRBV12-4
j_call: TRBJ1-1
d_call: TRBD1
clone_size: many
cdr3_aa: CASSLYPRDRGLEAFF
cdr3_nt: TGTGCCAGCAGTTTATACCCCCGGGACAGGGGGCTTGAAGCTTTCTTT

v_call: TRBV19
j_call: TRBJ2-3
d_call: -
clone_size: -
cdr3_aa: CATVPLGAGPSDTQYF
cdr3_nt: TGTGCCACCGTGCCGCTAGGGGCGGGCCCTTCAGATACGCAGTATTTT

v_call: TRBV13
j_call: TRBJ2-5
d_call: TRBD2
clone_size: few
cdr3_aa: CASSFRDSGRETQYF
cdr3_nt: TGTGCCAGCAGCTTTAGGGACAGCGGGAGGGAGACCCAGTACTTC

v_call: TRBV5-6
j_call: TRBJ2-2
d_call: TRBD1
clone_size: -
cdr3_aa: CASSEGQGTNTGELFF
cdr3_nt: TGTGCCAGCAGCGAGGGACAGGGGACTAACACCGGGGAGCTGTTTTTT

v_call: TRBV24-1
j_call: TRBJ2-7
d_call: -
clone_size: few
cdr3_aa: CATSDSTGSSTYEQYF
cdr3_nt: TGTGCCACCAGTGACTCCACAGGGTCCTCGACCTACGAGCAGTACTTC

v_call: TRBV18
j_call: TRBJ2-2
d_call: -
clone_size: many
cdr3_aa: CASSPLEGIAGELFF
cdr3_nt: TGTGCCAGCTCACCATTAGAGGGGATTGCCGGGGAGCTGTTTTTT

v_call: TRBV4-1
j_call: TRBJ1-1
d_call: -
clone_size: few
cdr3_aa: CASSAISGPPKEAFF
cdr3_nt: TGCGCCAGCAGCGCCATCAGTGGTCCGCCGAAAGAAGCTTTCTTT